This TCR beta chain was captured in a study of T-cell reconstitution after alpha-beta-depleted transplantation in children. This clonotype appeared many times. As it was prepared, the TCRbeta library received unique molecular identifiers. Using its own MiXCR run on the PCR reads, TCRdb lists one record per CDR3 protein. Of roughly 180,000 distinct CDR3 sequences in the sample, about 15% were seen once. CDR1 is SGDLS and CDR2 is YYNGEE in the germline V gene. The CDR3 is 15 amino acids. Trimming removed 0 bases at V and 0 bases at J, with 9 bases between. This specimen consisted of PBMCs from the stem cell graft donor, obtained from the stem cell graft. The chain employs TRBV9 and TRBJ1-2; D remains ambiguous. This clonotype was obtained from a human donor who donated a stem cell graft to a child with acute lymphoblastic leukemia. The CDR3 spells CASSVEARANYGYTF. The CDR3 DNA reads as TGTGCCAGCAGCGTAGAGGCCAGAGCTAACTATGGCTACACCTTC. The whole variable domain, remainder taken from reference TRBV9 and TRBJ1-2, is DSGVTQTPKHLITATGQRVTLRCSPRSGDLSVYWYQQSLDQGLQFLIQYYNGEERAKGNILERFSAQQFPDLHSELNLSSLELGDSALYFCASSVEARANYGYTFGSGTRLTVV.